This TCR beta chain appears in the sequencing data of a study of T-cell reconstitution after alpha-beta-depleted transplantation in children. Study-wide points: About two months after transplant, alpha-beta T cells reportedly came from several hundred expanded graft clones. Several patients had high TCRbeta diversity at day 60; it came from surviving recipient T cells and thymic progenitors. At one year after transplant, newly produced T cells mostly accounted for T-cell counts and diversity.

A remark on this clonotype: What it recognizes is unknown.

V shed 4 bases, J shed 3 bases, and the junction held 11 bases outside the gene matches. Germline loops: CDR1 SGHRS, CDR2 YFSETQ. This CDR3 comprises 16 residues. Construction of the TCRbeta library involved unique molecular identifiers. Via MiXCR, TCRdb re-called the PCR reads, giving one row per CDR3 protein. The data contain 530,000 or so distinct CDR3 sequences, more than 20% of them singletons. Sequenced material: PBMCs, taken before TCRalphabeta/CD19-depleted stem cell transplant. The receptor comes from a boy less than two years old with Wiskott-Aldrich syndrome, due to receive a stem cell transplant. The V gene is TRBV5-1, the J gene TRBJ2-7; 9 nucleotides match TRBD2. The CDR3 spells CASSPGGLASHYEQYF. In nucleotides, the CDR3 is TGCGCCAGCAGCCCCGGAGGACTAGCGTCCCACTACGAGCAGTACTTC.